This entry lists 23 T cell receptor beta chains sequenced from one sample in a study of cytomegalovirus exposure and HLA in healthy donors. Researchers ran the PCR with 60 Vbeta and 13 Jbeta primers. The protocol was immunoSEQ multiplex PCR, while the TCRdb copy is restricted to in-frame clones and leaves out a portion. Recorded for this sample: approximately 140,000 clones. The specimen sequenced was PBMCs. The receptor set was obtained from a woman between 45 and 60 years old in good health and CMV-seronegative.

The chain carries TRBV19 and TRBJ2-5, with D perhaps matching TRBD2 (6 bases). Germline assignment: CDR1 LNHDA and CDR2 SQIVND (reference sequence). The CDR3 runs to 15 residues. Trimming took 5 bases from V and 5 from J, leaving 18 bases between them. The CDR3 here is CASSGPGGDWETQYF. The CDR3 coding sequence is TGTGCCAGTAGTGGCCCCGGCGGGGATTGGGAGACCCAGTACTTC.

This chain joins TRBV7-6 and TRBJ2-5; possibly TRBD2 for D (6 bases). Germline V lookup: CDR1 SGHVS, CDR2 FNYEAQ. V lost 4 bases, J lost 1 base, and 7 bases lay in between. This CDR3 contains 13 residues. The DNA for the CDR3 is TGTGCCAGCAGCTCCGGGAGCCAAGAGACCCAGTACTTC. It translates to CASSSGSQETQYF.

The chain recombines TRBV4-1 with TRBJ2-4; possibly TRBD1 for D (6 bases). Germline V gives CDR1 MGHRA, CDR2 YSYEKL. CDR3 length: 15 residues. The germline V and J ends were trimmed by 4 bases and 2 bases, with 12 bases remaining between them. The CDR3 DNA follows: TGCGCCAGCAGCCCTTACCAGGGGACCAAAAACATTCAGTACTTC. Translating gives CASSPYQGTKNIQYF.

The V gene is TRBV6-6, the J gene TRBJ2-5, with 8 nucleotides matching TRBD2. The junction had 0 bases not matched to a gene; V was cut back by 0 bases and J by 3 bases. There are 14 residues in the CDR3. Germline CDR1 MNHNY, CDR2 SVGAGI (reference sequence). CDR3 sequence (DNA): TGTGCCAGCAGTTACTCCGGGGGGGAAGAGACCCAGTACTTC. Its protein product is CASSYSGGEETQYF.

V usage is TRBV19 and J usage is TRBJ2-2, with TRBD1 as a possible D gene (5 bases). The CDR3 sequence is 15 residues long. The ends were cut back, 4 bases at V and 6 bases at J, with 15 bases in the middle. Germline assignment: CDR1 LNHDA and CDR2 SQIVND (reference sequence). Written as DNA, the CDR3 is TGTGCCAGTAGTAGGGGTGTCAGGGTGGCCGGGGAGCTGTTTTTT. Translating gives CASSRGVRVAGELFF.

CDR3 amino acids: CASSIGLAGHNEQFF. The CDR3 DNA follows: TGTGCCAGTAGTATAGGGCTAGCGGGGCACAATGAGCAGTTCTTC. This sequence joins TRBV19 and TRBJ2-1, with 9 positions matching TRBD2. This CDR3 comprises 15 residues. Germline V gives CDR1 LNHDA, CDR2 SQIVND (reference sequence). Trimming at V came to 1 base and at J to 5 bases, leaving 3 bases not matched to a gene.

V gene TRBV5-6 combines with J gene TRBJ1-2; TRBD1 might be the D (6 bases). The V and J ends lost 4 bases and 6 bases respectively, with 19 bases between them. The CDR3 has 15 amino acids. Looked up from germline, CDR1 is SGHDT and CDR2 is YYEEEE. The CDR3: CASSPPGGAWNGYTF. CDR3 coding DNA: TGTGCCAGCAGCCCGCCGGGGGGCGCGTGGAATGGCTACACCTTC.

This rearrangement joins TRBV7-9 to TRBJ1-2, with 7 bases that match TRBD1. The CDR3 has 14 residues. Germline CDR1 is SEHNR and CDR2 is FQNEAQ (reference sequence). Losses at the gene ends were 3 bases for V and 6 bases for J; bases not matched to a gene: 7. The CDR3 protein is CASSFDRVEDGYTF. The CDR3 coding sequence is TGTGCCAGCAGCTTCGACAGGGTTGAGGATGGCTACACCTTC.

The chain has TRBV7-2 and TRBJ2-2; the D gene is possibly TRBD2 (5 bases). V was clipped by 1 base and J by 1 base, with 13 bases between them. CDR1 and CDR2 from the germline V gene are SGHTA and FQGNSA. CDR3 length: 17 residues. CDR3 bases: TGTGCCAGCAGCTTAGTTGGAGGTAGAGGGAACACCGGGGAGCTGTTTTTT. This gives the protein CASSLVGGRGNTGELFF.

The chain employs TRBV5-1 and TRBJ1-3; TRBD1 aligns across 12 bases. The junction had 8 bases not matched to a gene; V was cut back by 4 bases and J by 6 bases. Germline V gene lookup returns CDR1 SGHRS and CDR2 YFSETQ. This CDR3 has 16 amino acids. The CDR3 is CASSSAGQGASNTIYF. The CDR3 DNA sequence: TGCGCCAGCAGCAGCGCGGGACAGGGGGCTTCAAACACCATATATTTT.

CDR3 residues: CASSPSGGAHEQYF. For the CDR3, the DNA is TGTGCCAGCAGCCCTAGCGGGGGGGCCCACGAGCAGTACTTC. This chain joins TRBV6-4 and TRBJ2-7; 12 bases are a match to TRBD2. Germline-derived CDR1 and CDR2 are MRHNA and SNTAGT. The CDR3 is 14 amino acids. Losses at the gene ends were 6 bases for V and 5 bases for J; bases not matched to a gene: 5.

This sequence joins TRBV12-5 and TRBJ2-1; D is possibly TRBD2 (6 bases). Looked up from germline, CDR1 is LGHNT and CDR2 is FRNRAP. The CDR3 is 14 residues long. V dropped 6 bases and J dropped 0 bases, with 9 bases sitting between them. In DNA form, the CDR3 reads TGTGCTAGTGGACGGGGGAGCTCCTACAATGAGCAGTTCTTC. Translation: CASGRGSSYNEQFF.

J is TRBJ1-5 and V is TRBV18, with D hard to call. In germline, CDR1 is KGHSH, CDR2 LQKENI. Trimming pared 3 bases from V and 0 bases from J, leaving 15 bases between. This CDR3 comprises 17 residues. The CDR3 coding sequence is TGTGCCAGCTCACCTTTTTCGGGGAGCTATAGCAATCAGCCCCAGCATTTT. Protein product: CASSPFSGSYSNQPQHF.

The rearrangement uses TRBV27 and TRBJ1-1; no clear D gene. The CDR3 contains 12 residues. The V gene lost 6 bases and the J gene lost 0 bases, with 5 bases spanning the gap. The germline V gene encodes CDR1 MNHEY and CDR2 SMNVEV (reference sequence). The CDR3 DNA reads TGTGCCAGCAGGAGAGTGAACACTGAAGCTTTCTTT. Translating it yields CASRRVNTEAFF.

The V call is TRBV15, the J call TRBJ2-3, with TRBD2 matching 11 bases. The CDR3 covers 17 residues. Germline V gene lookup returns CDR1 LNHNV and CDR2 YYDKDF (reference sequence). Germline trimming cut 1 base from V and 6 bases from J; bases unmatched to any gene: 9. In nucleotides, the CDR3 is TGTGCCACCAGCAGAGCTTACCATAGCGGGGGGGAGGATACGCAGTATTTT. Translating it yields CATSRAYHSGGEDTQYF.

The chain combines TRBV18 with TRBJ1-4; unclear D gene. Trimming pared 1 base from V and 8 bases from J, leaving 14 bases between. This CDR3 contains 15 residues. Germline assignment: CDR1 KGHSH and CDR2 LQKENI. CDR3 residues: CASSPRRESEEKLFF. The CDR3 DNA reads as TGTGCCAGCTCACCACGACGGGAGAGTGAAGAAAAACTGTTTTTT. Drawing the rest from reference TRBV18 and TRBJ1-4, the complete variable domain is NAGVMQNPRHLVRRRGQEARLRCSPMKGHSHVYWYRQLPEEGLKFMVYLQKENIIDESGMPKERFSAEFPKEGPSILRIQQVVRGDSAAYFCASSPRRESEEKLFFGSGTQLSVL.

The CDR3 DNA sequence: TGTGCCAGCAGCCCAAATGGGCATCGGGGCTACACCTTC. This codes for CASSPNGHRGYTF. This rearrangement joins TRBV28 to TRBJ1-2; D is unclear. The ends were cut back, 6 bases at V and 8 bases at J, with 16 bases in the middle. The CDR3 extends over 13 amino acids. Per germline, CDR1 MDHEN and CDR2 SYDVKM.

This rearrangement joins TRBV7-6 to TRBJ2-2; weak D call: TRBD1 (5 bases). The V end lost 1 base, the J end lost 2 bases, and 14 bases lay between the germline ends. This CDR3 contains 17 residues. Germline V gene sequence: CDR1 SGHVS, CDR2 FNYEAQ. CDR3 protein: CASSLVLRGSNTGELFF. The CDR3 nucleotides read TGTGCCAGCAGCTTAGTTCTTAGGGGAAGTAACACCGGGGAGCTGTTTTTT.

CDR3 bases: TGTGCCAGCACGGAGGTGAGGCTTTGGGACACTGAAGCTTTCTTT. Amino acids: CASTEVRLWDTEAFF. The chain couples TRBV2 to TRBJ1-1; D gene unclear. Germline-derived CDR1 and CDR2 are SNHLY and FYNNEI. V lost 7 bases and J 3 bases, leaving 18 bases between the germline ends. The CDR3 is made up of 15 amino acids.

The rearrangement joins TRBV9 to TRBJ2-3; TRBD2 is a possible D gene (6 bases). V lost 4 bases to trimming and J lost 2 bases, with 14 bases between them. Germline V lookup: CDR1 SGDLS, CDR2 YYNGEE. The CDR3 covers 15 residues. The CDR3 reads CASSSFRENTDTQYF. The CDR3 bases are TGTGCCAGCAGCTCATTTCGGGAGAACACAGATACGCAGTATTTT. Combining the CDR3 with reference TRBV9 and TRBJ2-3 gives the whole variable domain DSGVTQTPKHLITATGQRVTLRCSPRSGDLSVYWYQQSLDQGLQFLIQYYNGEERAKGNILERFSAQQFPDLHSELNLSSLELGDSALYFCASSSFRENTDTQYFGPGTRLTVL.

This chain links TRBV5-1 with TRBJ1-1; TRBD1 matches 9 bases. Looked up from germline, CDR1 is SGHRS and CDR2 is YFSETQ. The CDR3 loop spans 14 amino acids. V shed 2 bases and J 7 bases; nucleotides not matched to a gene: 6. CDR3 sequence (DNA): TGCGCCAGCAGCTTACAGGGGGCGATGAGTGAAGCTTTCTTT. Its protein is CASSLQGAMSEAFF.

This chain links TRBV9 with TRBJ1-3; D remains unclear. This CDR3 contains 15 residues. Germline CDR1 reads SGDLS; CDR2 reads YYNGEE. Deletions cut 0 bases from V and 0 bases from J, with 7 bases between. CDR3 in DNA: TGTGCCAGCAGCGTAGGGAGATTCTCTGGAAACACCATATATTTT. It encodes CASSVGRFSGNTIYF.

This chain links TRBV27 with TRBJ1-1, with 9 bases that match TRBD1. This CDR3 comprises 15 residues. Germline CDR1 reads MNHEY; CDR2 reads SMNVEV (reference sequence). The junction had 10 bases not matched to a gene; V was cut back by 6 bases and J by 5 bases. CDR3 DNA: TGTGCCAGCAGGGGTCTAGGACAGGGGTATACTGAAGCTTTCTTT. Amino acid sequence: CASRGLGQGYTEAFF.